What follows are 17 T cell receptor beta chains derived from one specimen sequenced in a study of cytomegalovirus exposure and HLA in healthy donors. This PCR relied on a set of 60 Vbeta primers and 13 Jbeta primers. Sequencing used immunoSEQ multiplex PCR; TCRdb keeps in-frame clones, though not all of them. The sample shows under 200,000 clones, around 80% of them seen only once. Material: PBMCs. Every receptor here comes from a man between 40 and 49 years old in good health and CMV-seronegative.

This clone was observed once. The rearrangement uses TRBV5-1 and TRBJ1-6; D is uncertain. This CDR3 has 14 residues. Trimming removed 0 bases from V and 7 bases from J, with 8 bases in between. Germline CDR1 SGHRS, CDR2 YFSETQ. CDR3: CASSLEWPNSPLHF. DNA for the CDR3: TGCGCCAGCAGCTTGGAGTGGCCGAATTCACCCCTCCACTTT.

V is TRBV5-4 and J is TRBJ2-1; 11 bases are a match to TRBD2. This CDR3 region has 16 residues. Losses at the gene ends were 5 bases for V and 0 bases for J; bases not matched to a gene: 4. Per germline, CDR1 SGHNT and CDR2 YYREEE (reference sequence). The chain's CDR3 is CASRPGTSGSYNEQFF. For the CDR3, the DNA is TGTGCCAGCAGGCCGGGGACTAGCGGCTCCTACAATGAGCAGTTCTTC.

This clone was seen only a few times. The J gene is TRBJ1-1, the V gene TRBV5-6, with a weak D call TRBD1 (5 bases). The CDR3 sequence is 13 residues long. Germline CDR1 reads SGHDT; CDR2 reads YYEEEE. Trimming left V 3 bases short and J 8 bases short, with 14 bases between. The CDR3: CASSYTWRGEAFF. The CDR3 nucleotides are TGTGCCAGCAGCTACACCTGGAGGGGAGAAGCTTTCTTT.

The rearrangement uses TRBV4-1 and TRBJ1-3, with a tentative D call TRBD1 (5 bases). V was pared by 5 bases and J by 0 bases, with 11 bases between. This CDR3 contains 15 residues. Germline-derived CDR1 and CDR2 are MGHRA and YSYEKL. Here the CDR3 DNA reads TGCGCCAGCAGCTCCCGGGGGATCTCTGGAAACACCATATATTTT. This codes for CASSSRGISGNTIYF.

V usage is TRBV4-1 and J usage is TRBJ2-3, with D possibly TRBD2 on 7 matching bases. The V end lost 0 bases, the J end lost 7 bases, and 14 bases lay between the germline ends. CDR3 length: 15 amino acids. Germline CDR1 and CDR2: MGHRA and YSYEKL. The CDR3 coding sequence is TGCGCCAGCAGCCAAGAAATTAAGGGGGGGAATACGCAGTATTTT. This translates into CASSQEIKGGNTQYF.

In its sample, this clone was seen a few times. The chain joins TRBV6-5 to TRBJ1-5, with 10 bases aligning to TRBD1. V gave up 6 bases and J gave up 6 bases; unmatched junction bases: 8. This CDR3 has 15 residues. Germline-derived CDR1 and CDR2 are MNHEY and SVGAGI. The CDR3 reads CASRLDRGKGQPQHF. CDR3 in DNA: TGTGCCAGCAGATTGGACAGGGGGAAAGGTCAGCCCCAGCATTTT.

The chain uses TRBV12-5 and TRBJ2-5; possibly TRBD1 for D (5 bases). The germline V gene encodes CDR1 LGHNT and CDR2 FRNRAP. Trimming took off 2 bases at V and 0 bases at J, with 10 bases between the two ends. This CDR3 region has 15 residues. The CDR3 protein is CASGLPLTDQETQYF. CDR3 DNA sequence: TGTGCTAGTGGTTTGCCTCTGACAGACCAAGAGACCCAGTACTTC.

CDR3 sequence (DNA): TGTGCCAGCAGCAGGATACAGGGGCAGGCCTATGGCTACACCTTC. It is translated as CASSRIQGQAYGYTF. This sequence joins TRBV5-6 and TRBJ1-2; 7 bases are shared with TRBD1. V lost 4 bases to trimming and J lost 4 bases; unmatched junction nucleotides: 10. This CDR3 is 15 amino acids long. The germline V gene has CDR1 SGHDT and CDR2 YYEEEE. Variable domain in full (rest from reference TRBV5-6 and TRBJ1-2): DAGVTQSPTHLIKTRGQQVTLRCSPKSGHDTVSWYQQALGQGPQFIFQYYEEEERQRGNFPDRFSGHQFPNYSSELNVNALLLGDSALYLCASSRIQGQAYGYTFGSGTRLTVV.

The V and J genes are TRBV27 and TRBJ2-3; possibly TRBD2 for D (5 bases). V was cut by 6 bases and J by 5 bases, with 18 bases left in between. CDR3 length equals 15 residues. Germline V gives CDR1 MNHEY, CDR2 SMNVEV (reference sequence). This CDR3 reads CASSFRGPWGDTQYF. The CDR3 nucleotides are TGTGCCAGCAGCTTCCGCGGGCCCTGGGGAGATACGCAGTATTTT.

The rearrangement joins TRBV6-5 to TRBJ1-2; D unclear. Germline V CDR1 and CDR2: MNHEY, SVGAGI. V was shortened by 0 bases and J by 4 bases, with 12 bases between the two germline ends. The CDR3 length is 15 residues. CDR3 sequence: CASSYSGDNRYGYTF. CDR3 coding DNA: TGTGCCAGCAGTTACTCCGGGGATAATCGCTATGGCTACACCTTC.

This clone was seen a few times. This chain connects TRBV6-1 to TRBJ1-5; tentative D call: TRBD1 (6 bases). The CDR3 has 13 amino acids. With 5 bases removed from V and 6 bases from J, the gap between germline ends came to 11 bases. CDR1 is MNHNS, CDR2 SASEGT, per germline. The CDR3: CASSLGAGQPQHF. The CDR3 bases are TGTGCCAGCAGTTTGGGGGCGGGTCAGCCCCAGCATTTT.

As regards this clone: Other DNA sequences in this sample translate to the same CDR3. This sequence joins TRBV4-1 and TRBJ1-1; D gene uncertain. CDR1 and CDR2 (germline): MGHRA, YSYEKL. V gave up 0 bases and J gave up 1 base, with 3 bases separating them. CDR3 size: 13 residues. The CDR3 DNA is TGCGCCAGCAGCCAAGACAGGAACACTGAAGCTTTCTTT. Protein sequence: CASSQDRNTEAFF.

The rearrangement links TRBV30 to TRBJ1-6, with 7 bases that match TRBD1. The junction had 5 bases not matched to a gene; V was cut back by 2 bases and J by 4 bases. The CDR3 spans 15 residues. Germline loops: CDR1 GTSNPN, CDR2 SVGIG (reference sequence). The CDR3, as DNA: TGTGCCTGGAGTAGGCAGGGGGGTTATAATTCACCCCTCCACTTT. Encoded protein: CAWSRQGGYNSPLHF.

This chain links TRBV7-7 with TRBJ2-3; 12 bases line up with TRBD2. After removal of 5 bases from V and 2 bases from J, the junction contained 8 bases not matched to a gene. CDR3 length equals 17 residues. From germline, CDR1 is SSHAT and CDR2 FNYEAQ (reference sequence). The CDR3 DNA sequence: TGTGCCAGCAGCCCCCTAGCGGGGGGGCGGGACACAGATACGCAGTATTTT. Translated: CASSPLAGGRDTDTQYF.

This clone has only a few counts. The gene calls are TRBV19 and TRBJ1-1; D is ambiguous. Deletions cut 6 bases from V and 6 bases from J, with 8 bases between. Germline CDR1 is LNHDA and CDR2 is SQIVND (reference sequence). There are 11 residues in the CDR3. The CDR3 region has the DNA TGTGCCAGTAGACTCGGTCCTGAAGCTTTCTTT. It encodes CASRLGPEAFF.

The chain uses TRBV9 and TRBJ1-1; TRBD1 might be the D (5 bases). Per the germline V gene, CDR1 is SGDLS and CDR2 is YYNGEE. The CDR3 covers 16 residues. V was pared by 4 bases and J by 4 bases, with 20 bases between. The chain's CDR3 is CASSSLGGTPTTEAFF. CDR3 nucleotide sequence: TGTGCCAGCAGCTCCCTCGGCGGGACCCCCACCACTGAAGCTTTCTTT.

This clone was counted once. The genes are TRBV5-6 and TRBJ1-6, with 7 bases that match TRBD1. The CDR3 sequence is 16 residues long. CDR1 is SGHDT and CDR2 is YYEEEE in the germline V gene. V dropped 2 bases and J dropped 6; count of bases not matched to a gene: 8. The CDR3 sequence: CASSLTGASFNSPLHF. For the CDR3, the DNA is TGTGCCAGCAGCTTAACAGGGGCGTCATTTAATTCACCCCTCCACTTT.